A single sample is the source of the 24 T cell receptor beta chains below, sequenced in a study of blood T cell repertoires in COVID-19. Here immunoSEQ multiplex PCR was the method, and the copy in TCRdb shows in-frame clones only, minus some. Of 100,000 to 150,000 clones listed, about 81% are singletons. The sequenced sample was peripheral blood. The receptors originated from a young man with COVID-19, enrolled during active disease.

This chain's CDR3 is CASSSGQGSTDTQYF. CDR3 DNA: TGTGCCAGCAGCTCCGGACAGGGGAGCACAGATACGCAGTATTTT. The chain carries TRBV5-8 and TRBJ2-3; 9 positions match TRBD1. This CDR3 has 15 residues. V lost 3 bases and J lost 0; bases outside the gene matches: 2. Looked up from germline, CDR1 is SGHTS and CDR2 is YDEGEE.

The rearrangement links TRBV5-1 to TRBJ2-7; 7 bases map to TRBD2. V was clipped by 0 bases and J by 3 bases; unmatched bases: 6. The CDR3 is 15 amino acids. CDR1 and CDR2 from the germline V gene are SGHRS and YFSETQ. CDR3 DNA: TGCGCCAGCAGCTTGGCCACTAGCGAGATCTACGAGCAGTACTTC. It codes for CASSLATSEIYEQYF.

This sequence joins TRBV2 and TRBJ1-4, with 9 bases matching TRBD1. The CDR3 loop spans 14 amino acids. J was trimmed by 8 bases and V by 6 bases; bases with no gene match: 7. Germline V lookup: CDR1 SNHLY, CDR2 FYNNEI. This CDR3 reads CASRAGTGLEKLFF. CDR3 coding DNA: TGTGCCAGCAGAGCCGGGACAGGGCTGGAAAAACTGTTTTTT. The whole variable domain, remainder taken from reference TRBV2 and TRBJ1-4, is EPEVTQTPSHQVTQMGQEVILRCVPISNHLYFYWYRQILGQKVEFLVSFYNNEISEKSEIFDDQFSVERPDGSNFTLKIRSTKLEDSAMYFCASRAGTGLEKLFFGSGTQLSVL.

The V and J genes are TRBV12-3 or TRBV12-4 and TRBJ1-5; 8 bases line up with TRBD1. This CDR3 spans 13 amino acids. Trimming cost V 10 bases and J 4 bases; bases outside gene matches: 6. The CDR3 DNA reads TGTGCCACTTCGACAGGGGCTAATCAGCCCCAGCATTTT. It is translated as CATSTGANQPQHF.

The chain has TRBV7-9 and TRBJ2-7; D might be TRBD1 (5 bases). Trimming pared 5 bases from V and 2 bases from J, leaving 22 bases between. The germline V gene encodes CDR1 SEHNR and CDR2 FQNEAQ (reference sequence). The CDR3 totals 17 residues. The CDR3 spells CASSTTTDPKAAYEQYF. The CDR3 DNA is TGTGCCAGCAGCACCACGACAGACCCCAAAGCCGCCTACGAGCAGTACTTC.

The chain uses TRBV3-1 (or the pseudogene TRBV3-2) and TRBJ1-1; 7 nucleotides line up with TRBD1. CDR1 is LGHDT, CDR2 YNNKEL, per germline (reference sequence). After removal of 0 bases from V and 7 bases from J, the junction contained 17 bases not matched to a gene. The CDR3 spans 18 residues. Written as DNA, the CDR3 is TGTGCCAGCAGCCAAGAACGGAGGGGGCGTATTGGGGACAATGAAGCTTTCTTT. Translation gives CASSQERRGRIGDNEAFF.

CDR3 in DNA: TGCGCCAGCAGTGAGGGGACATTAGGCGGGTACGAGCAGTACTTC. Translated: CASSEGTLGGYEQYF. This chain connects TRBV10-1 to TRBJ2-7; perhaps TRBD1 as D (6 bases). V gave up 2 bases and J gave up 4 bases, with 15 bases separating them. The CDR3 runs to 15 residues. Per germline, CDR1 WNHNN and CDR2 SYGVQD (reference sequence).

The V call is TRBV4-1, the J call TRBJ2-2; 7 nucleotides match TRBD2. The CDR3 is 14 residues long. V shed 2 bases and J 4 bases; nucleotides not matched to a gene: 1. Germline V gene lookup returns CDR1 MGHRA and CDR2 YSYEKL. CDR3 loop: CASSQTGGTGELFF. CDR3 DNA sequence: TGCGCCAGCAGCCAAACGGGAGGCACCGGGGAGCTGTTTTTT.

The genes are TRBV30 and TRBJ1-2, with a possible D match to TRBD1 (5 bases). The germline V gene has CDR1 GTSNPN and CDR2 SVGIG (reference sequence). With 0 bases removed from V and 7 bases from J, the gap between germline ends came to 12 bases. This CDR3 region has 13 residues. DNA of the CDR3: TGTGCCTGGAGTGTCGGCAGGGCAAGTGGCTACACCTTC. Its translation: CAWSVGRASGYTF.

The chain links TRBV28 to TRBJ1-1, with 8 bases that match TRBD1. There are 16 residues in the CDR3. The germline CDR1 and CDR2 sequences are MDHEN and SYDVKM. V lost 6 bases and J lost 0; bases outside the gene matches: 9. Here the CDR3 reads CASSLTGELMNTEAFF. The DNA of the CDR3 is TGTGCCAGCAGCCTGACAGGGGAACTCATGAACACTGAAGCTTTCTTT.

This sequence joins TRBV30 and TRBJ1-1; D possibly corresponds to TRBD1 (6 bases). The CDR3 loop spans 13 amino acids. Germline CDR1 reads GTSNPN; CDR2 reads SVGIG (reference sequence). Trimming removed 4 bases from V and 1 base from J, with 10 bases in between. CDR3 amino acids: CAWNRAANTEAFF. The CDR3 DNA reads TGTGCCTGGAACAGGGCGGCGAACACTGAAGCTTTCTTT.

The V and J genes are TRBV6-6 and TRBJ2-7, with TRBD2 matching 8 bases. From germline, CDR1 is MNHNY and CDR2 SVGAGI (reference sequence). With 2 bases clipped from V and 3 bases from J, the junction kept 6 bases outside the gene matches. The CDR3 has 15 amino acids. The CDR3 reads CASSYKWAGGYEQYF. CDR3 nucleotide sequence: TGTGCCAGCAGTTACAAATGGGCGGGGGGCTACGAGCAGTACTTC.

This clone was seen a single time. The chain joins TRBV24-1 to TRBJ2-1, with D possibly matching TRBD1 (6 bases). The CDR3 spans 17 residues. The germline CDR1 and CDR2 sequences are KGHDR and SFDVKD. V was clipped by 3 bases and J by 4 bases, with 18 bases between them. The CDR3 DNA reads TGTGCCACCAGTGATCTATCAGGGGATTCGGGGTACAATGAGCAGTTCTTC. It encodes CATSDLSGDSGYNEQFF.

The J gene is TRBJ1-4, the V gene TRBV28; D is perhaps TRBD1 (5 bases). Germline V gene lookup returns CDR1 MDHEN and CDR2 SYDVKM. This CDR3 spans 17 amino acids. The germline V and J ends were trimmed by 2 bases and 3 bases, with 16 bases remaining between them. The chain's CDR3 is CASSLRQGTGANEKLFF. CDR3 nucleotide sequence: TGTGCCAGCAGTTTACGGCAGGGTACGGGGGCTAATGAAAAACTGTTTTTT.

This chain joins TRBV27 and TRBJ1-5; D not resolved. This CDR3 is 13 amino acids long. CDR1 is MNHEY and CDR2 is SMNVEV in the germline V gene (reference sequence). The V end lost 5 bases, the J end lost 4 bases, and 9 bases lay between the germline ends. The CDR3 region is CASSPSRNQPQHF. In DNA, the CDR3 is TGTGCCAGCAGTCCCTCGAGGAATCAGCCCCAGCATTTT.

CDR3 protein: CATGWGQNNSPLHF. The CDR3 DNA reads as TGTGCCACGGGATGGGGACAGAATAATTCACCCCTCCACTTT. The chain recombines TRBV28 with TRBJ1-6; 7 bases match TRBD1. Per the germline V gene, CDR1 is MDHEN and CDR2 is SYDVKM. CDR3 length: 14 amino acids. V lost 10 bases to trimming and J lost 5 bases; unmatched junction nucleotides: 8.

The rearrangement joins TRBV7-3 to TRBJ2-2; TRBD1 agrees at 12 bases. Germline lookup yields CDR1 SGHTA and CDR2 FQGTGA. V lost 4 bases to trimming and J lost 7 bases; unmatched junction nucleotides: 7. The CDR3 loop spans 16 amino acids. The CDR3 is CASSSPGQGAVGELFF. In DNA form, the CDR3 reads TGTGCCAGCAGCTCCCCGGGACAGGGGGCTGTCGGGGAGCTGTTTTTT.

The J gene is TRBJ2-1, the V gene TRBV2; weak D call: TRBD2 (5 bases). The V gene lost 3 bases and the J gene lost 2 bases, with 11 bases spanning the gap. This CDR3 has 15 amino acids. Germline-derived CDR1 and CDR2 are SNHLY and FYNNEI. CDR3 protein: CASSDPAGTYNEQFF. The CDR3 bases are TGTGCCAGCAGTGATCCGGCGGGTACCTACAATGAGCAGTTCTTC.

The chain uses TRBV14 and TRBJ2-7, with a weak D call TRBD1 (6 bases). V was trimmed by 2 bases and J by 6 bases, leaving 23 bases between them. Germline CDR1 is SGHDN and CDR2 is FVKESK. This CDR3 has 17 amino acids. The CDR3 coding sequence is TGTGCCAGCAGCCAAAACACCCTGAGACAGGATCGAGGCGAGCAGTACTTC. Amino acids: CASSQNTLRQDRGEQYF. Complete variable domain (other parts from reference TRBV14 and TRBJ2-7): EAGVTQFPSHSVIEKGQTVTLRCDPISGHDNLYWYRRVMGKEIKFLLHFVKESKQDESGMPNNRFLAERTGGTYSTLKVQPAELEDSGVYFCASSQNTLRQDRGEQYFGPGTRLTVT.

The genes are TRBV30 and TRBJ1-3; TRBD1 agrees at 7 bases. Germline loops: CDR1 GTSNPN, CDR2 SVGIG (reference sequence). J lost 3 bases, V lost 7 bases, and 21 bases had no gene match. The CDR3 spans 18 residues. The CDR3 sequence: CAFQGTELIKSHGNTIYF. CDR3 nucleotide sequence: TGTGCCTTCCAAGGGACAGAACTAATTAAAAGCCATGGAAACACCATATATTTT.

This chain joins TRBV30 and TRBJ1-2; possibly TRBD1 for D (6 bases). V dropped 3 bases and J dropped 7 bases, with 21 bases sitting between them. Germline V CDR1 and CDR2: GTSNPN, SVGIG (reference sequence). This CDR3 comprises 15 residues. The CDR3 sequence is CAWSPETGRPSGYTF. CDR3 nucleotides: TGTGCCTGGAGCCCTGAGACAGGTCGTCCGAGTGGCTACACCTTC.

This rearrangement joins TRBV27 to TRBJ1-1, with D maybe TRBD1 (6 bases). CDR3 size: 15 residues. CDR1 and CDR2 (germline): MNHEY, SMNVEV (reference sequence). V dropped 6 bases and J dropped 4 bases, with 18 bases sitting between them. The CDR3 region has the DNA TGTGCCAGCAGCCACCGACAGGCGGGGGGCACTGAAGCTTTCTTT. Translated: CASSHRQAGGTEAFF.

The genes are TRBV10-1 and TRBJ1-5; D uncertain. The CDR3 contains 13 residues. V gave up 6 bases and J gave up 6 bases, with 12 bases separating them. CDR1 WNHNN and CDR2 SYGVQD come from the germline V gene (reference sequence). CDR3 region: CASSPGIGQPQHF. The CDR3 DNA sequence: TGCGCCAGCAGCCCCGGGATAGGTCAGCCCCAGCATTTT.

J is TRBJ1-5 and V is TRBV6-5; TRBD1 agrees at 8 bases. The J segment lost 2 bases and the V segment lost 0 bases, leaving 0 bases of the junction unmatched. The germline V gene has CDR1 MNHEY and CDR2 SVGAGI. The CDR3 runs to 15 residues. The DNA of the CDR3 is TGTGCCAGCAGTTACTCGGGACAGGGCAATCAGCCCCAGCATTTT. It codes for CASSYSGQGNQPQHF.